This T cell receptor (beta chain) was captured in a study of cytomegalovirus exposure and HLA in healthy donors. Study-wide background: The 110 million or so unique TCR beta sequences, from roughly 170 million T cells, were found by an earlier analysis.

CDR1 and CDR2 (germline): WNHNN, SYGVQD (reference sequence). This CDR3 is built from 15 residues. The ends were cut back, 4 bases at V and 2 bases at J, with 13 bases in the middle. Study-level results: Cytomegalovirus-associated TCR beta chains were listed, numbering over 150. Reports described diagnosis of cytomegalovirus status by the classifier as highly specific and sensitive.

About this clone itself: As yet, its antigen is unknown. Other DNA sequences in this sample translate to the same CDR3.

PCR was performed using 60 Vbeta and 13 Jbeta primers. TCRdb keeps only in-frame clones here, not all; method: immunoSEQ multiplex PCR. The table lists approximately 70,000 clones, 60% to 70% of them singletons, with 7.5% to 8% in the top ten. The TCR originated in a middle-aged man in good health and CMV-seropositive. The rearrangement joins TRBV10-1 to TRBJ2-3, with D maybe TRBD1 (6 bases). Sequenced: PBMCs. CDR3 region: CASSGLNRVTDTQYF. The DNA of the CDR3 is TGCGCCAGCAGTGGGCTAAACAGGGTCACAGATACGCAGTATTTT.